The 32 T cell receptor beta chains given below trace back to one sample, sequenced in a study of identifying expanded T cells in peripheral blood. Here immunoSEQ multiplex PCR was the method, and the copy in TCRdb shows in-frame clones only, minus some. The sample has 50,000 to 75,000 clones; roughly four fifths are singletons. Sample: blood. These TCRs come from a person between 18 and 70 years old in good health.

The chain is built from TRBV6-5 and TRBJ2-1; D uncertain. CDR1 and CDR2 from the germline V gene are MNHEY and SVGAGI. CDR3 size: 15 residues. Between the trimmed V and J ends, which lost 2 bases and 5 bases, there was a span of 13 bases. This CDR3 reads CASSYEGRPHNEQFF. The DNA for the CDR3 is TGTGCCAGCAGTTACGAAGGTAGGCCTCACAATGAGCAGTTCTTC.

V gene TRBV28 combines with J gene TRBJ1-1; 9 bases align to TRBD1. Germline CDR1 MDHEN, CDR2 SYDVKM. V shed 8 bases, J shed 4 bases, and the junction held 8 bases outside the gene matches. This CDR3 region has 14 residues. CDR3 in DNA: TGTGCCAGCTTCTCGACAGGGGGTTTCACTGAAGCTTTCTTT. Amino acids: CASFSTGGFTEAFF.

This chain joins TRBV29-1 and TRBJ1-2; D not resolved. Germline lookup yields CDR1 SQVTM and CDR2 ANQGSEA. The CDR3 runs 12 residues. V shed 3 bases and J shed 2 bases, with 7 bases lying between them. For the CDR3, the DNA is TGCAGCGTTGATTTGGTGAACTATGGCTACACCTTC. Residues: CSVDLVNYGYTF.

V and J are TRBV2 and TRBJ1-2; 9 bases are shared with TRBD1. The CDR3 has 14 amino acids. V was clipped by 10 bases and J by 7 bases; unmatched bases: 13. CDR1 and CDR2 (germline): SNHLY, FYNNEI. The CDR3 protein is CATAVTTGGSGYTF. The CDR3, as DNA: TGTGCCACCGCCGTCACGACAGGGGGATCTGGCTACACCTTC.

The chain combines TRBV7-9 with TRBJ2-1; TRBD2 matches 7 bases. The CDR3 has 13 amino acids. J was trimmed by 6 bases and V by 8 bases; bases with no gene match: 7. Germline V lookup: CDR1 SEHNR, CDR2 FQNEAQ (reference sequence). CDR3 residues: CASGEGGSNEQFF. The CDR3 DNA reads TGTGCCAGCGGGGAGGGAGGGTCCAATGAGCAGTTCTTC.

The chain's CDR3 is CASSYGGLWNTEAFF. The DNA for the CDR3 is TGCGCCAGCAGCTACGGGGGGCTCTGGAACACTGAAGCTTTCTTT. The J gene is TRBJ1-1, the V gene TRBV5-1; the D gene is possibly TRBD1 (6 bases). This CDR3 region has 15 residues. Trimming shortened V by 3 bases and J by 1 base, and 13 bases separated the two germline ends. Looked up from germline, CDR1 is SGHRS and CDR2 is YFSETQ.

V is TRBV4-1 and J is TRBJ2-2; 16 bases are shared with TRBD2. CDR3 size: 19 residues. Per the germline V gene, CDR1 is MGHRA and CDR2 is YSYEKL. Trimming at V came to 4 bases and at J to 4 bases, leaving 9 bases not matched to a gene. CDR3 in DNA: TGCGCCAGCAGCCGTCCCGGGACTAGCGGGGGGGCAGGCACCGGGGAGCTGTTTTTT. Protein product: CASSRPGTSGGAGTGELFF.

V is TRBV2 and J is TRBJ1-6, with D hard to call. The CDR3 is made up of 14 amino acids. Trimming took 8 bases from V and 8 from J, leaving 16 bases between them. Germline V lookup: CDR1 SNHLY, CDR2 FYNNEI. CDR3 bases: TGTGCCAGCGGCGAGAATCCGACGGATTCACCCCTCCACTTT. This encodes CASGENPTDSPLHF.

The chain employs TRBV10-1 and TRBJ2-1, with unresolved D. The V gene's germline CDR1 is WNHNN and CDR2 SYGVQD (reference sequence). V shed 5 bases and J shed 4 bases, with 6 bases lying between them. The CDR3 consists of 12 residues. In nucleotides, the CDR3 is TGCGCCAGCAGTCCAAATTACAATGAGCAGTTCTTC. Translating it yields CASSPNYNEQFF.

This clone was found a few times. The CDR3 spells CASSVATGQGPYEQYF. Here the CDR3 DNA reads TGTGCCAGCAGCGTAGCCACGGGACAAGGACCCTACGAGCAGTACTTC. The rearrangement links TRBV9 to TRBJ2-7; possibly TRBD1 for D (6 bases). This CDR3 comprises 16 residues. Looked up from germline, CDR1 is SGDLS and CDR2 is YYNGEE. V lost 0 bases and J 2 bases, leaving 15 bases between the germline ends.

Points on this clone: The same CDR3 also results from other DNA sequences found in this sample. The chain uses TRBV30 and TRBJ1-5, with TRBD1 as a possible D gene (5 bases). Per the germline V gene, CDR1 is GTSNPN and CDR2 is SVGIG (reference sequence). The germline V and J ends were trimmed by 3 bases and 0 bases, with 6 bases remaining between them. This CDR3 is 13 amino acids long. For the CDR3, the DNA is TGTGCCTGGAGCGGGGGTAGCAATCAGCCCCAGCATTTT. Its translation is CAWSGGSNQPQHF.

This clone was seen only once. In DNA, the CDR3 is TGTGCCAGGAAGACAGGGGAGGAGGAGACCCAGTACTTC. Protein sequence: CARKTGEEETQYF. This rearrangement joins TRBV25-1 to TRBJ2-5, with 8 bases identical to TRBD1. V was pared by 9 bases and J by 5 bases, with 8 bases of the junction left unmatched. The CDR3 has 13 amino acids. Germline-derived CDR1 and CDR2 are MGHDK and SYGVNS.

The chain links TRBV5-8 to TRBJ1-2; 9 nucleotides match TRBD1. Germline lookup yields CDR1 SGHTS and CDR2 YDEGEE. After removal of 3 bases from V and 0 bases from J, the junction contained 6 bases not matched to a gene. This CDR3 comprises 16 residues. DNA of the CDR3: TGTGCCAGCAGCTCCCCCGGGACAGGGACTAACTATGGCTACACCTTC. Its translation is CASSSPGTGTNYGYTF.

The CDR3 is CASSPWSGTGNEQFF. As DNA, the CDR3 is TGTGCCAGCAGCCCTTGGTCAGGGACCGGGAATGAGCAGTTCTTC. This chain connects TRBV5-8 to TRBJ2-1; the D call may be TRBD1 or TRBD2 (5 bases each). The germline V gene has CDR1 SGHTS and CDR2 YDEGEE. V lost 4 bases and J lost 7, with 18 bases in between. CDR3 length equals 15 residues. Drawing the rest from reference TRBV5-8 and TRBJ2-1, the complete variable domain is EAGVTQSPTHLIKTRGQQATLRCSPISGHTSVYWYQQALGLGLQFLLWYDEGEERNRGNFPPRFSGRQFPNYSSELNVNALELEDSALYLCASSPWSGTGNEQFFGPGTRLTVL.

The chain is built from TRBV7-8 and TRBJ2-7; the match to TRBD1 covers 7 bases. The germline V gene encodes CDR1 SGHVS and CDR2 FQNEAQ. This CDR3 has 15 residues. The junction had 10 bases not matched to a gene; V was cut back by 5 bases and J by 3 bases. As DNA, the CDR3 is TGTGCCAGCAGCACAAGGACAGGACTCCTCTACGAGCAGTACTTC. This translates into CASSTRTGLLYEQYF.

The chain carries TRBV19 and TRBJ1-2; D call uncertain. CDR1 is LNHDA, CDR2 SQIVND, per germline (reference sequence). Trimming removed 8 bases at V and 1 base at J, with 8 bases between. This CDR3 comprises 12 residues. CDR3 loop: CASFSVNYGYTF. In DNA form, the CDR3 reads TGTGCCAGTTTTAGTGTTAACTATGGCTACACCTTC.

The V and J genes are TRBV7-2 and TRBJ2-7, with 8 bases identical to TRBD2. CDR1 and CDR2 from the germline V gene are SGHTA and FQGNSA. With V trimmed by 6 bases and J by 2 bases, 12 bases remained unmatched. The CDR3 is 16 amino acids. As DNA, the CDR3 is TGTGCCAGCAGTTCCATTAGCGGGGATTTTACCTACGAGCAGTACTTC. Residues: CASSSISGDFTYEQYF.

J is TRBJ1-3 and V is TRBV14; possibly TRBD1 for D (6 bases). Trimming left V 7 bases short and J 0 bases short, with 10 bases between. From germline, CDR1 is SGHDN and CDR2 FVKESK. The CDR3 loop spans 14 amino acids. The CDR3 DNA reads TGTGCCAGCAAGCGGGGGGCCTCTGGAAACACCATATATTTT. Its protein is CASKRGASGNTIYF. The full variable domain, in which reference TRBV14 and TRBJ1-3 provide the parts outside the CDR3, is EAGVTQFPSHSVIEKGQTVTLRCDPISGHDNLYWYRRVMGKEIKFLLHFVKESKQDESGMPNNRFLAERTGGTYSTLKVQPAELEDSGVYFCASKRGASGNTIYFGEGSWLTVV.

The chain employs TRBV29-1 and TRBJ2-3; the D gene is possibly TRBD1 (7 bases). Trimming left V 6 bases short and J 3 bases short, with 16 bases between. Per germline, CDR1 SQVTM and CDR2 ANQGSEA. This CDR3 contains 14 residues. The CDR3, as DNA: TGCAGCGTGGACAGGAGGGAGTCGACAGATACGCAGTATTTT. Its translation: CSVDRRESTDTQYF.

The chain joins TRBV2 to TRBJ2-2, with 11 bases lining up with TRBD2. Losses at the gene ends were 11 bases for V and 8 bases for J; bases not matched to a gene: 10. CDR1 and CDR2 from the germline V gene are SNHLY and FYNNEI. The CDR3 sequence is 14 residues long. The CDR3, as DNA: TGTGCCTCCCGGCGGGCTAGCGGGAGGGGGGAGCTGTTTTTT. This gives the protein CASRRASGRGELFF.

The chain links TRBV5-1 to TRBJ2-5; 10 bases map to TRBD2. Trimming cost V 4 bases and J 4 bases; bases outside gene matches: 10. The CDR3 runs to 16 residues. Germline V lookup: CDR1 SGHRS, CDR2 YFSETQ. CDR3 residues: CASSRTTSGMSETQYF. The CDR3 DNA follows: TGCGCCAGCAGCCGCACTACTAGCGGGATGTCAGAGACCCAGTACTTC.

The DNA of the CDR3 is TGTGCCAGTAGTATAGATCGGGGGAGCCGATACAATCAGCCCCAGCATTTT. As protein: CASSIDRGSRYNQPQHF. The rearrangement uses TRBV19 and TRBJ1-5; D is possibly TRBD1 (5 bases). V was pared by 0 bases and J by 3 bases, with 15 bases between. The germline CDR1 and CDR2 sequences are LNHDA and SQIVND (reference sequence). The CDR3 has 17 amino acids.

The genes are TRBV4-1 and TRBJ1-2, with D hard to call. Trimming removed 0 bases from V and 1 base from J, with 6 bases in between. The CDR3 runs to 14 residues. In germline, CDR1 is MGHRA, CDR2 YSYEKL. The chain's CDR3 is CASSQDGVNYGYTF. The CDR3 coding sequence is TGCGCCAGCAGCCAAGACGGGGTTAACTATGGCTACACCTTC.

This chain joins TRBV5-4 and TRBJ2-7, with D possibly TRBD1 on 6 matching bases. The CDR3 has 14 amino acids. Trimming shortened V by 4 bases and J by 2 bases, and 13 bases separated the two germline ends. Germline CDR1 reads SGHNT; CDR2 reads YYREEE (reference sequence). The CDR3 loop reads CASSQKQGTYEQYF. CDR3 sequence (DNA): TGTGCCAGCAGCCAAAAACAGGGAACCTACGAGCAGTACTTC.

CDR3 residues: CASSFNLAGYEQYV. The CDR3 coding sequence is TGTGCCAGCAGCTTTAATCTAGCTGGGTACGAGCAGTACGTC. The chain employs TRBV5-6 and TRBJ2-7; tentatively, D is TRBD2 (5 bases). Germline V CDR1 and CDR2: SGHDT, YYEEEE. Trimming cost V 2 bases and J 4 bases, with 13 bases left between them. This CDR3 has 14 amino acids.

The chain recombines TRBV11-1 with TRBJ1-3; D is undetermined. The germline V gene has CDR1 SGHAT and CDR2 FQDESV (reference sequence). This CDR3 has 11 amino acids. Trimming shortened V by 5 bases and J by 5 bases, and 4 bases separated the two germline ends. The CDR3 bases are TGTGCCAGCAGCCATCGAAACACCATATATTTT. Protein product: CASSHRNTIYF.

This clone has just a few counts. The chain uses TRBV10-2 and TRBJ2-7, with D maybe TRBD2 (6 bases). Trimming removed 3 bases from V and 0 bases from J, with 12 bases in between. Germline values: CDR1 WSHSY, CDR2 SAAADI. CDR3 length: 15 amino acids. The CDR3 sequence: CASSDDGRSSYEQYF. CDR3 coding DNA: TGCGCCAGCAGTGACGACGGGAGAAGCTCCTACGAGCAGTACTTC.

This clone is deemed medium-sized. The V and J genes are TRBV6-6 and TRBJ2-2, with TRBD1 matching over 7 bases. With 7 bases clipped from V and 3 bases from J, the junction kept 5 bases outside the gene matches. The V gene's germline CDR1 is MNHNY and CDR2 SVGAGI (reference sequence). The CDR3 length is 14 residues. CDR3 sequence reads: CASTRGLYTGELFF. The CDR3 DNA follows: TGTGCCAGCACTAGGGGGCTTTACACCGGGGAGCTGTTTTTT.

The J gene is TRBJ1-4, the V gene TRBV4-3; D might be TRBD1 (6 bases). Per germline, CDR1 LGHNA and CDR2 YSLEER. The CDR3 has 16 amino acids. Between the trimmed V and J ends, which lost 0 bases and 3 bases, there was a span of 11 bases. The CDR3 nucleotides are TGCGCCAGCAGCCAAGACCGGGAGGGGGCTAATGAAAAACTGTTTTTT. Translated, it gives CASSQDREGANEKLFF.

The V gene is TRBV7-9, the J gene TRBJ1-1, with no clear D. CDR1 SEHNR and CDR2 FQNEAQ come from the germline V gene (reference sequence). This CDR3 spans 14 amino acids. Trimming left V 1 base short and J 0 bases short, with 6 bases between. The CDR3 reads CASSLDVLNTEAFF. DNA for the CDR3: TGTGCCAGCAGCTTAGACGTCCTGAACACTGAAGCTTTCTTT.

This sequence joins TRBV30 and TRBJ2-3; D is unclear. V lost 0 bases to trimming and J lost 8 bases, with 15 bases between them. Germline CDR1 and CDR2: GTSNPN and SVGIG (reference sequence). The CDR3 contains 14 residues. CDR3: CAWSVGGRVATQYF. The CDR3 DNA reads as TGTGCCTGGAGTGTGGGCGGAAGGGTTGCTACGCAGTATTTT.

For the CDR3, the DNA is TGTGCCAGCTCACCCGGGCGGGAAGCTTTCTTT. This gives the protein CASSPGREAFF. The chain employs TRBV18 and TRBJ1-1; D call uncertain. The length of the CDR3 is 11 residues. Germline CDR1 KGHSH, CDR2 LQKENI. The V and J ends lost 3 bases and 8 bases respectively, with 7 bases between them.